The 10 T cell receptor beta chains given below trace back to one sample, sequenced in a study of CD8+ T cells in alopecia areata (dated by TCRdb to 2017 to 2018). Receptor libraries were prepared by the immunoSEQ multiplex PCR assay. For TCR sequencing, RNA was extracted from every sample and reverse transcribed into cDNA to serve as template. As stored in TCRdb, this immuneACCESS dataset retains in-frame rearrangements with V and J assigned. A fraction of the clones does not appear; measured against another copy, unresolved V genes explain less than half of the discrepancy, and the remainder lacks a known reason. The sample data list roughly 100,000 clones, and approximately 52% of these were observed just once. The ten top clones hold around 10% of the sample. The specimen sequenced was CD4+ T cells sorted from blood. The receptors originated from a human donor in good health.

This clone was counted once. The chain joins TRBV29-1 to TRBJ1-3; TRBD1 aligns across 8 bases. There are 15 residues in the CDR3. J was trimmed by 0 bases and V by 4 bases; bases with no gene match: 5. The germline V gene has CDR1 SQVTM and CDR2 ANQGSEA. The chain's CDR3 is CSVARTGSSGNTIYF. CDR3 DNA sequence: TGCAGCGTTGCTCGGACAGGGAGCTCTGGAAACACCATATATTTT.

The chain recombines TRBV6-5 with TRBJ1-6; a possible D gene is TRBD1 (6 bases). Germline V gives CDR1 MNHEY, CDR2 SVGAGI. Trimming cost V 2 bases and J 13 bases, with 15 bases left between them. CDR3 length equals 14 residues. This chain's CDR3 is CASSYVGGAWPLHF. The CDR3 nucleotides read TGTGCCAGCAGTTACGTCGGGGGCGCTTGGCCCCTCCACTTT.

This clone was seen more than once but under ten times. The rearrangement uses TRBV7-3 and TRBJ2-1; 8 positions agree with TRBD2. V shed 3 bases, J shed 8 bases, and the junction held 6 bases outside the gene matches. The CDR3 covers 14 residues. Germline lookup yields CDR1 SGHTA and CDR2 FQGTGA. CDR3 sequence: CASSFVELADEQFF. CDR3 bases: TGTGCCAGCAGCTTTGTTGAACTAGCGGATGAGCAGTTCTTC.

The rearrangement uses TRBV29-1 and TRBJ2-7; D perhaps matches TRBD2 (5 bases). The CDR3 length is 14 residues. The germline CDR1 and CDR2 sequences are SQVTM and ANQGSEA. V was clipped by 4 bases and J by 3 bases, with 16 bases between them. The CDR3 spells CSVGVVGLHYEQYF. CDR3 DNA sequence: TGCAGCGTTGGAGTGGTAGGACTCCACTACGAGCAGTACTTC.

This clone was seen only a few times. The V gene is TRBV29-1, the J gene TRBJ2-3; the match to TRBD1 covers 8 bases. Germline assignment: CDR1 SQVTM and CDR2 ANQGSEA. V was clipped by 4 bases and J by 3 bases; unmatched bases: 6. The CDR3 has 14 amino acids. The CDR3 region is CSVATGEVTDTQYF. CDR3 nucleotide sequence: TGCAGCGTTGCGACAGGGGAAGTGACAGATACGCAGTATTTT.

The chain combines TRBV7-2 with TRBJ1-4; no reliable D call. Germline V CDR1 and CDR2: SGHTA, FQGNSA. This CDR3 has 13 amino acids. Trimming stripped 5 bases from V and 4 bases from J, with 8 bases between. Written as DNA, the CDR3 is TGTGCCAGCAGCGGAAGGGTTAATGAAAAACTGTTTTTT. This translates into CASSGRVNEKLFF.

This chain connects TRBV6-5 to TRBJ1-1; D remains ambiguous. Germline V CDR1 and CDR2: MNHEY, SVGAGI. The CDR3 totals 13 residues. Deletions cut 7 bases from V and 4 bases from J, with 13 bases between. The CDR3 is CASIPFEGTEAFF. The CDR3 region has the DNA TGTGCCAGCATCCCGTTCGAAGGCACTGAAGCTTTCTTT.

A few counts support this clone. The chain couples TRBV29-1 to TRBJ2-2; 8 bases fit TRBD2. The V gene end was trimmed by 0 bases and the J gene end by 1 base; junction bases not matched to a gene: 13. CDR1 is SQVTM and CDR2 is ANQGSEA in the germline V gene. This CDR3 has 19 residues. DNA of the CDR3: TGCAGCGTTGAAGATCGAACCGGCGGGGGGTGGAAGAACACCGGGGAGCTGTTTTTT. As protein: CSVEDRTGGGWKNTGELFF.

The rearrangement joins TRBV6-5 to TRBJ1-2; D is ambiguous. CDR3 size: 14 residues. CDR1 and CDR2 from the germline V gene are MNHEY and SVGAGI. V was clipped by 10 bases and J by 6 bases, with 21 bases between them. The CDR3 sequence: CATRLRETANGYTF. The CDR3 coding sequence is TGTGCCACCAGACTGAGAGAGACCGCTAATGGCTACACCTTC.

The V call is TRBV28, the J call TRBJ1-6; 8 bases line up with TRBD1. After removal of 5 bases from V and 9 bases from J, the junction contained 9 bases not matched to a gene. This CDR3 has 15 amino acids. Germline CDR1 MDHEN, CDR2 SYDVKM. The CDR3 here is CASSPDQGARSPLHF. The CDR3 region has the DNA TGTGCCAGCAGTCCAGATCAGGGGGCTCGTTCACCCCTCCACTTT.